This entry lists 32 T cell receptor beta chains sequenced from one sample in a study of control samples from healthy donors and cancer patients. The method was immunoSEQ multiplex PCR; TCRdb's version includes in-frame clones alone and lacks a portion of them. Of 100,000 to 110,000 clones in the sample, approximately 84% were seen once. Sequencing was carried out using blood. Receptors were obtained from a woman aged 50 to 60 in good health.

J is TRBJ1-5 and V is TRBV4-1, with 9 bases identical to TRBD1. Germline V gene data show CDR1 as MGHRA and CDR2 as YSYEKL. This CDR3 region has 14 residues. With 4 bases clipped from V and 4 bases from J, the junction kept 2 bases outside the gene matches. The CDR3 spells CASSRGQGNQPQHF. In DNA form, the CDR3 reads TGCGCCAGCAGCCGTGGACAGGGGAATCAGCCCCAGCATTTT.

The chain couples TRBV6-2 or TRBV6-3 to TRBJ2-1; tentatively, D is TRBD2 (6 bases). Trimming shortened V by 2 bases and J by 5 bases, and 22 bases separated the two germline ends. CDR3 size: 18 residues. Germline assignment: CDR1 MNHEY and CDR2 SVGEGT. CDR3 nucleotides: TGTGCCAGCAGTTACCTTCTAGGGTTCGGGAGCCTGAACAATGAGCAGTTCTTC. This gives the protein CASSYLLGFGSLNNEQFF.

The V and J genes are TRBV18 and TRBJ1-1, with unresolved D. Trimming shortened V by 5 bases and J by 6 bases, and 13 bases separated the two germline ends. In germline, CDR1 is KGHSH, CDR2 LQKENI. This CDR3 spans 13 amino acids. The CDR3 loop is CASSSIGPPEAFF. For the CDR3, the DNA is TGTGCCAGCTCATCAATAGGGCCCCCTGAAGCTTTCTTT.

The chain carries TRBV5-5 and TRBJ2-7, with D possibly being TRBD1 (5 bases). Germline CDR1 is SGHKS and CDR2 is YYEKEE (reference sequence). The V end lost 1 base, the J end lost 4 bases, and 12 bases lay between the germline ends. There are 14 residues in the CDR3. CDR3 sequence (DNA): TGTGCCAGCAGCTTGCTACAGGTATCGTACGAGCAGTACTTC. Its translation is CASSLLQVSYEQYF.

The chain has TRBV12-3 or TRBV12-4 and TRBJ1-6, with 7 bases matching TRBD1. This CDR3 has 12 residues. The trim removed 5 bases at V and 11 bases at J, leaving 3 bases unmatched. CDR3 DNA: TGTGCCAGCAGTGACAGGGCAGCACCCCTCCACTTT. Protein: CASSDRAAPLHF.

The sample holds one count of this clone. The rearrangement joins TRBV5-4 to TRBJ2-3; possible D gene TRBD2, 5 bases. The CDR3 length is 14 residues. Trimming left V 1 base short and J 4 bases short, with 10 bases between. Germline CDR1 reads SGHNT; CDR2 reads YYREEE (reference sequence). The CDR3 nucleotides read TGTGCCAGCAGCTTGCGGGATTCCGCAGATACGCAGTATTTT. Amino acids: CASSLRDSADTQYF.

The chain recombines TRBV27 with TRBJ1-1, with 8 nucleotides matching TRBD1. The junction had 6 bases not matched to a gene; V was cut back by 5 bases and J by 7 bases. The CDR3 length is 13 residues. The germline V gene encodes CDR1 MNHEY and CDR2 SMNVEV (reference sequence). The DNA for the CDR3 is TGTGCCAGCAGTATCAGGGGGCGCGGTGAAGCTTTCTTT. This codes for CASSIRGRGEAFF.

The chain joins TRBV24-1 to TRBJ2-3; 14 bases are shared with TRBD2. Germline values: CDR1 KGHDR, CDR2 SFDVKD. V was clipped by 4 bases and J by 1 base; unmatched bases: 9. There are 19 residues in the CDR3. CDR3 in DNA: TGTGCCACCAGTGAACCATGGACTAGCGGGGGGAATCGCACAGATACGCAGTATTTT. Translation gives CATSEPWTSGGNRTDTQYF.

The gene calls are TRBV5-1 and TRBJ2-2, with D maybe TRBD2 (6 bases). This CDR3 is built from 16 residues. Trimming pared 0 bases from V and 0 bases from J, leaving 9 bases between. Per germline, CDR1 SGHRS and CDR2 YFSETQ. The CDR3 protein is CASSLVGGTNTGELFF. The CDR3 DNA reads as TGCGCCAGCAGCTTGGTTGGCGGGACGAACACCGGGGAGCTGTTTTTT.

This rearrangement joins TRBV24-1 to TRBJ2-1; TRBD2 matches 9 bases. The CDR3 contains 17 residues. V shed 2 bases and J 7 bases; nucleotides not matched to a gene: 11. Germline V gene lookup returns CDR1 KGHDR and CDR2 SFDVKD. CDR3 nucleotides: TGTGCCACCAGTGATTCCGGCGGGGGGGACCAGAGAAATGAGCAGTTCTTC. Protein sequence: CATSDSGGGDQRNEQFF.

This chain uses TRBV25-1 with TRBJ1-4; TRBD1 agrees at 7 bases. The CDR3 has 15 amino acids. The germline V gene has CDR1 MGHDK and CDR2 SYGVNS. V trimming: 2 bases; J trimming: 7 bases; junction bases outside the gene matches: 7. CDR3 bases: TGTGCCAGCAGTGAACTCGACAGGGTGTTTGAAAAACTGTTTTTT. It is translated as CASSELDRVFEKLFF.

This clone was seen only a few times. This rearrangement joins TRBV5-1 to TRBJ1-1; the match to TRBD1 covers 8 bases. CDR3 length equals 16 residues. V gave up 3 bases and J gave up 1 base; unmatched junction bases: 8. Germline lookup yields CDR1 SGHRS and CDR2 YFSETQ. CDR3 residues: CASSSGDRKGNTEAFF. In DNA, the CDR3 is TGCGCCAGCAGCTCCGGGGACAGGAAGGGGAACACTGAAGCTTTCTTT.

The CDR3 loop is CATSDIYTYQFF. The DNA for the CDR3 is TGTGCCACCAGTGACATTTATACCTATCAGTTCTTC. The chain is built from TRBV24-1 and TRBJ2-1; D is uncertain. Trimming shortened V by 4 bases and J by 13 bases, and 13 bases separated the two germline ends. CDR1 is KGHDR and CDR2 is SFDVKD in the germline V gene. The CDR3 length is 12 residues.

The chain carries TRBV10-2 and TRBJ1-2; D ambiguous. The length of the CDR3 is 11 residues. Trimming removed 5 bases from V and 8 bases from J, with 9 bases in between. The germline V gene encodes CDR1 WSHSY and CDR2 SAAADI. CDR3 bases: TGCGCCAGCAGTAGTGGAAGCGGCTACACCTTC. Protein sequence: CASSSGSGYTF.

CDR3 sequence reads: CASSPPSEPTGELFF. The DNA of the CDR3 is TGTGCCAGCTCACCACCCTCGGAGCCCACCGGGGAGCTGTTTTTT. This chain connects TRBV18 to TRBJ2-2, with D unclear. The CDR3 is 15 amino acids. CDR1 and CDR2 from the germline V gene are KGHSH and LQKENI. The V and J ends lost 0 bases and 4 bases respectively, with 9 bases between them.

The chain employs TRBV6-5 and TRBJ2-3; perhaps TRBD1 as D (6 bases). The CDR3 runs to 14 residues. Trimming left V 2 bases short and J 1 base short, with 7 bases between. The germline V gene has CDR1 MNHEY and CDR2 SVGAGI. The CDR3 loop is CASSYRTGTDTQYF. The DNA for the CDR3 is TGTGCCAGCAGTTACCGGACAGGCACAGATACGCAGTATTTT.

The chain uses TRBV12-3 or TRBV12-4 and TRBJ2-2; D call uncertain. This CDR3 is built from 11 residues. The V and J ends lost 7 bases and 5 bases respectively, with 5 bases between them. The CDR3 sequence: CASTQTGELFF. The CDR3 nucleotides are TGTGCCAGCACGCAAACCGGGGAGCTGTTTTTT.

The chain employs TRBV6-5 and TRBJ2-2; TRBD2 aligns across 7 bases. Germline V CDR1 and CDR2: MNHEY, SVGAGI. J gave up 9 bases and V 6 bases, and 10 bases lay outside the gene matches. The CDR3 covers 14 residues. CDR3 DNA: TGTGCCAGCAGCCTCAGGACTAGTATGTGGGAGCTGTTTTTT. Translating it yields CASSLRTSMWELFF.

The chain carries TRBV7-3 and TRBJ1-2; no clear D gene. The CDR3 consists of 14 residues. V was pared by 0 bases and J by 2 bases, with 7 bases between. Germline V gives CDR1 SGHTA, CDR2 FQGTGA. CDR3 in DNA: TGTGCCAGCAGCTTAACTGTAGGAAACTATGGCTACACCTTC. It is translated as CASSLTVGNYGYTF.

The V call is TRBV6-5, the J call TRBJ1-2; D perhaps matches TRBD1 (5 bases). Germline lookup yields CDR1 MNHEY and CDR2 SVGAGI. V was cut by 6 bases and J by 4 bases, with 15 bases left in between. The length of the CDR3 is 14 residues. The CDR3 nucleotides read TGTGCCAGCAGGGAGGGTCCAGGGACCTATGGCTACACCTTC. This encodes CASREGPGTYGYTF.

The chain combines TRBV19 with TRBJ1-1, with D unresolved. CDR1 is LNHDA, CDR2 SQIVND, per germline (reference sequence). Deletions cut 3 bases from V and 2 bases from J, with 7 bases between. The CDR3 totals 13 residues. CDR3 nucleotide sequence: TGTGCCAGTAGTATTAGCCCAAACACTGAAGCTTTCTTT. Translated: CASSISPNTEAFF.

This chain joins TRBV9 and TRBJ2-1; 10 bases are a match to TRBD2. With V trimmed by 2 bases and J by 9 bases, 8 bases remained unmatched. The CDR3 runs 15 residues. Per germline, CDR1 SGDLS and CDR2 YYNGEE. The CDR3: CASSVLVAGGPEQFF. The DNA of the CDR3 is TGTGCCAGCAGCGTTTTAGTAGCGGGGGGCCCTGAGCAGTTCTTC.

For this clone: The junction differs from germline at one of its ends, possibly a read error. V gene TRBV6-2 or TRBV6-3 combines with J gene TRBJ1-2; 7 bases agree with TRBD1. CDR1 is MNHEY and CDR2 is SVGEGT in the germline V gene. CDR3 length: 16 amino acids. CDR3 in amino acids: CASSPWTGPINDGYTF. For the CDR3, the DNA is TGTGCCAGCAGCCCCTGGACAGGACCGATTAACGATGGCTACACCTTC.

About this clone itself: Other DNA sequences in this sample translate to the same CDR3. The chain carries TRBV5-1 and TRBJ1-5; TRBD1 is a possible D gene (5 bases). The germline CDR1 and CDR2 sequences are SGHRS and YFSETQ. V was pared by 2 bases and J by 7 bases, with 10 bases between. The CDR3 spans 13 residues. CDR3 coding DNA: TGCGCCAGCAGCTTTGGGGGGGACCAGCCCCAGCATTTT. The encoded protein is CASSFGGDQPQHF.

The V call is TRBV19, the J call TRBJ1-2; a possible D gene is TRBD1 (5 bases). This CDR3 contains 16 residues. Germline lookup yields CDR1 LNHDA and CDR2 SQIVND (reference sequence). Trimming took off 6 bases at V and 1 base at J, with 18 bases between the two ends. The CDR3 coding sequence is TGTGCCAGTAGGTACAGGCAGCAGGGAATTAACTATGGCTACACCTTC. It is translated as CASRYRQQGINYGYTF.

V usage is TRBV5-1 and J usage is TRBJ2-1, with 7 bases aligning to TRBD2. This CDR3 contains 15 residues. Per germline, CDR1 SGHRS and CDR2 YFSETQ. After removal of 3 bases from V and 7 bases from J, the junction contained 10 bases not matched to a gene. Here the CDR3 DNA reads TGCGCCAGCAGCTGGGGACGGACTAGTAGAAATGAGCAGTTCTTC. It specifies CASSWGRTSRNEQFF.

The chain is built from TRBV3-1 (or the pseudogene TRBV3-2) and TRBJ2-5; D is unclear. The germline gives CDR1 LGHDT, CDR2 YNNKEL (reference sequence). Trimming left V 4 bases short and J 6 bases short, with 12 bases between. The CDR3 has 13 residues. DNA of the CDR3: TGTGCCAGCAGCCTCGATCTAGGAAAGACCCAGTACTTC. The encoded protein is CASSLDLGKTQYF.

The CDR3 is CSARGREATDTQYF. The CDR3 DNA is TGCAGCGCCCGGGGGCGGGAGGCCACAGATACGCAGTATTTT. The chain couples TRBV29-1 to TRBJ2-3, with 8 bases that match TRBD2. Looked up from germline, CDR1 is SQVTM and CDR2 is ANQGSEA. V lost 7 bases and J lost 2; bases outside the gene matches: 8. The CDR3 spans 14 residues.

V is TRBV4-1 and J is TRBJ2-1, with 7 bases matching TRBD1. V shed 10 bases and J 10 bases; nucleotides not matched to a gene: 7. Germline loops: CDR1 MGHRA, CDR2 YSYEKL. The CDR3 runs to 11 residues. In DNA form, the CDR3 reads TGCGCCACCGAAAGGGGGCAAGAGCAGTTCTTC. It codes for CATERGQEQFF.

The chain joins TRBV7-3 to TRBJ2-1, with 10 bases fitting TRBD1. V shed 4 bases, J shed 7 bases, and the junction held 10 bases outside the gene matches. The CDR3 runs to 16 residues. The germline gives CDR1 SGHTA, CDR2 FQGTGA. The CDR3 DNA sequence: TGTGCCAGCAGCTCCTCATCGACAGGGGGCAGGAATGAGCAGTTCTTC. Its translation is CASSSSSTGGRNEQFF.

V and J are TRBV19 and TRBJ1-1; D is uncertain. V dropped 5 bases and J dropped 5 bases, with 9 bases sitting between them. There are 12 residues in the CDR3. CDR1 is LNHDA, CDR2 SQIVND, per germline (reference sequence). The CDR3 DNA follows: TGTGCCAGTAGTTTATGGGCAACTGAAGCTTTCTTT. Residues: CASSLWATEAFF.

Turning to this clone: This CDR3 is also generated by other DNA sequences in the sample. The DNA of the CDR3 is TGTGCCAGCAGCTGGAGGGGAGGGGCCTACAATGAGCAGTTCTTC. It yields the protein CASSWRGGAYNEQFF. This sequence joins TRBV6-6 and TRBJ2-1; 7 positions agree with TRBD2. The CDR3 runs to 15 residues. Germline-derived CDR1 and CDR2 are MNHNY and SVGAGI (reference sequence). V lost 6 bases and J lost 2; bases outside the gene matches: 7.